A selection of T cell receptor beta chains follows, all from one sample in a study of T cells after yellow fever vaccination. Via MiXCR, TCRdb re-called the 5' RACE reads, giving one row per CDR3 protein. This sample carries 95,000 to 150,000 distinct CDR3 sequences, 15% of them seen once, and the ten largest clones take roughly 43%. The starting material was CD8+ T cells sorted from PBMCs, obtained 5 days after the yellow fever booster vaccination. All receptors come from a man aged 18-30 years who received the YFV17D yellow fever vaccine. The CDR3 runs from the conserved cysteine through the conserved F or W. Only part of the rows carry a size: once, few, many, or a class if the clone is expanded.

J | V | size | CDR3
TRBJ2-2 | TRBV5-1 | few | CASSPHDSAGELFF
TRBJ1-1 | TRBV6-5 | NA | CASSPQVLANTEAFF
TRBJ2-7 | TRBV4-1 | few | CASSPNEGSNEQYF
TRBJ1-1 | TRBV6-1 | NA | CASGNRALTEAFF
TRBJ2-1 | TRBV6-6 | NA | CASSYSIGLGKYNEQFF
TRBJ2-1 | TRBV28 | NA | CASSWPRGGRYEQFF
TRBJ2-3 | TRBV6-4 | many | CASSEGGGADTQYF
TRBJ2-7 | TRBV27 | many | CASSFASGYEQYF
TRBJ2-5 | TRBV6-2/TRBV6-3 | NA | CASSTSGANQETQYF
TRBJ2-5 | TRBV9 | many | CASSSGGYQETQYF
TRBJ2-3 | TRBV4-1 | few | CASSQTQGFQTDTQYF
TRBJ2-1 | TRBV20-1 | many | CSAVSYNEQFF
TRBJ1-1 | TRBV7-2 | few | CASRVWGEAFF
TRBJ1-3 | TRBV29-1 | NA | CSAPGSGGTIYF
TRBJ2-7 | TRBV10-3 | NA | CAIRSPGVPPYEQYF
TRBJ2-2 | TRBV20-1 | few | CSARDFLRATGELFF
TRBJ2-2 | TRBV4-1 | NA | CASSQYRGRTGELFF
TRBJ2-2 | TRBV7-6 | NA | CASSRQGVRTGELFF
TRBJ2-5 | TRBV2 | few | CASRPTSGGHQETQYF
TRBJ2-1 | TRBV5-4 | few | CASSLSFSSGGAGEQFF
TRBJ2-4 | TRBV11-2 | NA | CASSTSGTGKNIQYF
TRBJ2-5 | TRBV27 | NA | CASRPGTGGGGQETQYF
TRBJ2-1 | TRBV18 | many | CASSPSGPSSYNEQFF
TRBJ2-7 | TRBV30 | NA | CAWSTGTGYEQYF
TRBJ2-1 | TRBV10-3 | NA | CAISVERGVYNEQFF
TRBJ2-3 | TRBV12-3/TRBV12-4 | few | CASNLAGNTDTQYF
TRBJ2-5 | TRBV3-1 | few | CASSQVWRGKGETQYF